This TCR beta chain came from a study of blood T cell repertoires in COVID-19. Study context: PBMCs, B-cell-depleted T cells, or T cells provided the cDNA or gDNA that made up the material.

Produced via immunoSEQ multiplex PCR; TCRdb's table is partial and in-frame only. The profile shows approximately 35,000 clones, roughly nine tenths of them singletons. Germline trimming cut 0 bases from V and 15 bases from J; bases unmatched to any gene: 16. This CDR3 comprises 16 residues. Germline loops: CDR1 LGHNA, CDR2 YSLEER. In this sample, this clone turned up once. The J gene is TRBJ2-1, the V gene TRBV4-3; 8 nucleotides match TRBD2. Sequencing input: peripheral blood. This receptor was identified in a human donor with active COVID-19. The donor label of this sample is uncertain. CDR3: CASSQDWDQSAGGLFF. CDR3 bases: TGCGCCAGCAGCCAAGATTGGGACCAATCCGCGGGGGGTTTGTTCTTC.